These T cell receptor beta chains were read from a single sample in a study of T cells in Graves' hyperthyroidism and ophthalmopathy. One entry per CDR3 protein, called by TCRdb with MiXCR from the multiplex PCR reads. The table shows roughly 380,000 distinct CDR3 sequences, with about 19% occurring only once. The sample consisted of blood. These receptors all stem from a woman under 30 with Graves' hyperthyroidism. The CDR3 runs from the conserved cysteine through the conserved F or W. The D gene is left open where the match is weak. Clone size is stated in some rows and not others, as once, few, many or a class when expanded.

>TRBJ2-7|-|11|TRBD2|TRBV29-1
CSVGGLYEQYF
TGCAGCGTCGGGGGGTTATACGAGCAGTACTTC
>TRBJ2-6|-|17|-|TRBV6-5
CASSSSDCPSGANVLTF
TGTGCCAGCAGTTCCTCTGACTGTCCCTCTGGGGCCAACGTCCTGACTTTC
>TRBJ1-1|many|16|-|TRBV28
CASSLGFRREIFEAFF
TGTGCCAGCAGTTTAGGTTTTCGCAGGGAGATTTTTGAAGCTTTCTTT
>TRBJ1-1|many|13|-|TRBV12-3/TRBV12-4
CASSASRGTEAFF
TGTGCCAGCAGCGCGTCCAGGGGCACTGAAGCTTTCTTT
>TRBJ1-2|many|14|TRBD1|TRBV5-5
CASSLGQGIDGYTF
TGTGCCAGCAGCTTGGGACAGGGGATTGATGGCTACACCTTC
>TRBJ2-5|-|19|-|TRBV6-1
CASSGPTGGEVRHQETQYF
TGTGCCAGCAGTGGCCCTACCGGGGGCGAAGTTCGGCATCAAGAGACCCAGTACTTC
>TRBJ1-1|many|13|-|TRBV6-1
CASSVGWDTEAFF
TGTGCCAGCAGTGTAGGTTGGGACACTGAAGCTTTCTTT
>TRBJ1-1|-|14|TRBD1|TRBV29-1
CSVSTGGGNTEAFF
TGCAGCGTCTCGACAGGGGGGGGAAACACTGAAGCTTTCTTT
>TRBJ1-2|many|15|TRBD1|TRBV15
CATSSDPTGGIGYTF
TGTGCCACCAGCAGTGACCCGACAGGGGGCATTGGCTACACCTTC
>TRBJ1-1|many|15|TRBD1|TRBV19
CASSMTGGGRTEAFF
TGTGCCAGTAGTATGACAGGGGGCGGTCGGACTGAAGCTTTCTTT
>TRBJ1-1|-|15|TRBD1|TRBV6-2/TRBV6-3
CASSKRQGARTEAFF
TGTGCCAGCAGTAAACGACAGGGGGCGCGGACTGAAGCTTTCTTT
>TRBJ2-5|many|16|-|TRBV28
CASSPTPRQIQETQYF
TGTGCCAGCAGTCCCACCCCCCGACAGATCCAAGAGACCCAGTACTTC
>TRBJ2-7|many|11|-|TRBV2
CASSEMGEQYF
TGTGCCAGCAGTGAAATGGGGGAGCAGTACTTC
>TRBJ2-6|many|16|-|TRBV24-1
CATSADTYSGANVLTF
TGTGCCACCAGTGCCGACACTTACTCTGGGGCCAACGTCCTGACTTTC
>TRBJ2-7|few|15|-|TRBV18
CASSPGVGSSYEQYF
TGTGCCAGCTCACCGGGAGTGGGAAGCTCCTACGAGCAGTACTTC
>TRBJ1-3|many|14|-|TRBV7-9
CASSLVGSKNTIYF
TGTGCCAGCAGCTTAGTAGGCAGCAAAAACACCATATATTTT
>TRBJ1-2|many|11|-|TRBV20-1
CRGGTDYGYTF
TGCAGGGGAGGGACGGACTATGGCTACACCTTC
>TRBJ1-2|many|18|-|TRBV10-3
CAISESRLTLQANYGYTF
TGTGCCATCAGTGAGTCTCGATTGACCCTACAGGCTAACTATGGCTACACCTTC
>TRBJ1-1|many|12|-|TRBV12-3/TRBV12-4
CASSFGGAQAFF
TGTGCCAGCAGTTTTGGCGGGGCCCAAGCTTTCTTT
>TRBJ1-1|few|15|-|TRBV18
CASSLPDRMNTEAFF
TGTGCCAGCTCGCTCCCCGACAGGATGAACACTGAAGCTTTCTTT
>TRBJ2-2|many|13|-|TRBV20-1
CSAGLMGWGELFF
TGCAGTGCGGGGCTAATGGGGTGGGGGGAGCTGTTTTTT
>TRBJ2-4|many|14|-|TRBV7-8
CASSLFLVSDIQYF
TGTGCCAGCAGCTTATTCCTTGTGTCGGACATTCAGTACTTC
>TRBJ1-2|many|16|TRBD1|TRBV11-2
CASSLETGQANYGYTF
TGTGCCAGCAGCTTAGAGACTGGACAGGCGAACTATGGCTACACCTTC
>TRBJ1-5|-|18|-|TRBV6-1
CASTGKPFTLRSNQPQHF
TGTGCCAGCACCGGGAAACCCTTCACCTTGCGGAGCAATCAGCCCCAGCATTTT
>TRBJ2-3|many|14|-|TRBV6-5
CASSYKGGTDTQYF
TGTGCCAGCAGTTACAAAGGGGGCACAGATACGCAGTATTTT
>TRBJ1-1|many|12|-|TRBV12-3/TRBV12-4
CASNKGNTEAFF
TGTGCCAGCAATAAGGGGAACACTGAAGCTTTCTTT
>TRBJ2-5|many|15|-|TRBV12-3/TRBV12-4
CASSFRTHAGETQYF
TGTGCCAGCAGTTTCCGGACTCACGCCGGGGAGACCCAGTACTTC
>TRBJ2-3|many|15|TRBD2|TRBV12-3/TRBV12-4
CASSNRGGGTDTQYF
TGTGCCAGCAGCAACCGCGGGGGGGGAACAGATACGCAGTATTTT
>TRBJ2-4|-|17|TRBD1|TRBV27
CASSPGTGDRAKNIQYF
TGTGCCAGCAGTCCCGGGACAGGGGATCGGGCCAAAAACATTCAGTACTTC
>TRBJ2-7|many|13|-|TRBV25-1
CASSLAGPTEQYF
TGTGCCAGCAGTTTGGCGGGCCCTACCGAGCAGTACTTC
>TRBJ2-5|many|15|TRBD2|TRBV28
CASTRSGGAEETQYF
TGTGCCAGCACTCGTAGCGGGGGGGCAGAAGAGACCCAGTACTTC
>TRBJ1-3|once|14|TRBD1|TRBV27
CASSRTGTGNTIYF
TGTGCCAGCAGTCGGACAGGGACTGGAAACACCATATATTTT
>TRBJ1-5|many|14|-|TRBV20-1
CSAETGGYNQPQHF
TGCAGTGCCGAGACCGGGGGCTACAATCAGCCCCAGCATTTT
>TRBJ2-7|many|16|-|TRBV20-1
CSAREITGGGVYEQYF
TGCAGTGCTAGAGAGATTACTGGAGGGGGGGTCTACGAGCAGTACTTC
>TRBJ2-7|many|16|-|TRBV4-1
CASRRIGGVGHYEQYF
TGCGCCAGCAGACGAATCGGAGGGGTGGGACACTACGAGCAGTACTTC
>TRBJ1-5|few|14|-|TRBV3-1
CASSQREGDWPQHF
TGTGCCAGCAGCCAAAGGGAAGGGGATTGGCCCCAGCATTTT
>TRBJ1-5|many|13|-|TRBV6-1
CASSEWDNQPQHF
TGTGCCAGCAGTGAGTGGGACAATCAGCCCCAGCATTTT
>TRBJ1-1|-|15|-|TRBV20-1
CSAREPQGSIAEAFF
TGCAGTGCTAGAGAACCTCAGGGGAGTATCGCTGAAGCTTTCTTT
>TRBJ1-6|many|16|-|TRBV5-6
CASSLIGQPYNSPLHF
TGTGCCAGCAGCTTAATCGGACAGCCATATAATTCACCCCTCCACTTT
>TRBJ1-1|many|16|-|TRBV28
CASSSLFEGMNTEAFF
TGTGCCAGCAGTTCCCTCTTCGAGGGAATGAACACTGAAGCTTTCTTT
>TRBJ2-7|many|13|-|TRBV7-8
CASSLAFRDEQYF
TGTGCCAGCAGCTTAGCATTTCGCGACGAGCAGTACTTC
>TRBJ2-5|many|14|TRBD2|TRBV10-3
CAISENQGGETQYF
TGTGCCATCAGTGAGAATCAGGGAGGGGAGACCCAGTACTTC
>TRBJ1-2|-|14|TRBD1|TRBV12-3/TRBV12-4
CASSSTGPGGGYTF
TGTGCCAGCAGTTCTACAGGTCCAGGGGGTGGCTACACCTTC
>TRBJ1-2|many|15|TRBD1|TRBV9
CASSVATGVIYGYTF
TGTGCCAGCAGCGTAGCTACAGGGGTTATCTATGGCTACACCTTC
>TRBJ2-7|many|13|-|TRBV24-1
CATGGGESYEQYF
TGTGCCACCGGAGGAGGGGAATCCTACGAGCAGTACTTC